The 9 T cell receptor beta chains given below trace back to one sample, sequenced in a study of shared clonotypes between healthy human individuals. Generated by immunoSEQ multiplex PCR, the TCRdb table keeps only in-frame clones and is missing some. The table shows some 1.4 million clones, with approximately 96% occurring only once. Sequencing was done on a sample of naive CD4+ T cells sorted from blood. Subset reported: CD45RA+ positively selected. The receptor source for this set is a man aged 25-40 years in good health.

The chain is built from TRBV6-1 and TRBJ2-7, with TRBD2 matching 8 bases. The trim removed 5 bases at V and 0 bases at J, leaving 6 bases unmatched. CDR1 is MNHNS, CDR2 SASEGT, per germline. The CDR3 loop spans 15 amino acids. The CDR3 DNA sequence: TGTGCCAGCAGTCGTGTCGGGGGGGACTCCTACGAGCAGTACTTC. Its protein product is CASSRVGGDSYEQYF.

The chain links TRBV10-3 to TRBJ2-1; D is undetermined. Trimming left V 7 bases short and J 1 base short, with 11 bases between. This CDR3 is 14 amino acids long. CDR1 and CDR2 from the germline V gene are ENHRY and SYGVKD. Here the CDR3 reads CAIKKDGSYNEQFF. CDR3 in DNA: TGTGCCATCAAAAAGGACGGGTCCTACAATGAGCAGTTCTTC.

J is TRBJ2-2 and V is TRBV18; either TRBD1 or TRBD2 may supply D (5 bases each). V was pared by 6 bases and J by 0 bases, with 17 bases between. The CDR3 is 17 residues long. Looked up from germline, CDR1 is KGHSH and CDR2 is LQKENI. The CDR3 coding sequence is TGTGCCAGCTCCCTCGGGACGGCGGGCCCGAACACCGGGGAGCTGTTTTTT. Its protein is CASSLGTAGPNTGELFF.

The rearrangement uses TRBV2 and TRBJ2-2; TRBD2 matches at 7 bases. CDR1 is SNHLY, CDR2 FYNNEI, per germline. J was trimmed by 5 bases and V by 6 bases; bases with no gene match: 9. The CDR3 length is 15 residues. CDR3 amino acids: CASRPGLGGTGELFF. The CDR3 nucleotides are TGTGCCAGCAGGCCGGGACTCGGGGGGACCGGGGAGCTGTTTTTT.

This chain connects TRBV19 to TRBJ2-3; unclear D gene. This CDR3 spans 13 amino acids. Germline V lookup: CDR1 LNHDA, CDR2 SQIVND (reference sequence). V dropped 8 bases and J dropped 4 bases, with 13 bases sitting between them. CDR3 residues: CASQSPGSDTQYF. CDR3 DNA sequence: TGTGCCAGTCAGAGCCCCGGGTCAGATACGCAGTATTTT.

About this clone itself: This sample also contains other DNA sequences that code for the same CDR3. This rearrangement joins TRBV5-1 to TRBJ1-2; D may be TRBD1 (5 bases). The CDR3 is 13 amino acids. Germline lookup yields CDR1 SGHRS and CDR2 YFSETQ. V was cut by 4 bases and J by 7 bases, with 14 bases left in between. CDR3 in DNA: TGCGCCAGCAGCACCCCTACAGGAGTTGGCTACACCTTC. It is translated as CASSTPTGVGYTF.

The rearrangement joins TRBV7-3 to TRBJ1-1; the D is unclear. V lost 5 bases and J lost 3, with 10 bases in between. CDR3 length: 13 amino acids. Germline CDR1 and CDR2: SGHTA and FQGTGA. The CDR3 sequence is CASSRTGDTEAFF. CDR3 nucleotide sequence: TGTGCCAGCAGCCGAACTGGGGACACTGAAGCTTTCTTT. The full variable domain, in which reference TRBV7-3 and TRBJ1-1 provide the parts outside the CDR3, is GAGVSQTPSNKVTEKGKYVELRCDPISGHTALYWYRQSLGQGPEFLIYFQGTGAADDSGLPNDRFFAVRPEGSVSTLKIQRTERGDSAVYLCASSRTGDTEAFFGQGTRLTVV.

The CDR3 reads CASGQGGSPQHF. The CDR3 bases are TGTGCCAGCGGGCAGGGAGGGTCGCCCCAGCATTTT. The genes are TRBV6-1 and TRBJ1-5; D is possibly TRBD1 (5 bases). Per the germline V gene, CDR1 is MNHNS and CDR2 is SASEGT. Trimming cost V 8 bases and J 9 bases, with 14 bases left between them. CDR3 size: 12 residues.

V and J are TRBV2 and TRBJ2-1, with D perhaps matching TRBD1 or TRBD2 (6 bases each). The CDR3 is made up of 14 amino acids. Trimming stripped 8 bases from V and 3 bases from J, with 14 bases between. CDR1 and CDR2 (germline): SNHLY, FYNNEI. CDR3: CASVRGGGYNEQFF. As DNA, the CDR3 is TGTGCCAGCGTTAGAGGGGGAGGCTACAATGAGCAGTTCTTC.